This T cell receptor (beta chain) comes out of a study of Graves' ophthalmopathy and Graves' hyperthyroidism. Study-wide points: In blood appeared most of the expanded thyroid clonotypes whose frequency exceeded 0.001.

No ophthalmopathy within 18 months of follow-up signified stable hyperthyroidism. Amplified TCR beta CDR3 regions were obtained using RNA transcripts as template. First-round RT-PCR employed HTBI primers, with a second-round multiplex PCR after it. MiXCR, applied by TCRdb to the multiplex PCR reads, yields one record per CDR3 protein. The sample lists fewer than 650,000 distinct CDR3 sequences, around a fifth occurring once. At least ten counts were recorded for this clonotype. Its target is not known. Material for sequencing was peripheral blood. This receptor was taken from a woman under 30 with stable Graves' hyperthyroidism. Some clones in this sample may be carry-over from other donors' samples.

The CDR3 loop is CASSVKLGLQETQYF. CDR3 DNA sequence: TGTGCCAGCAGCGTAAAATTGGGGCTTCAAGAGACCCAGTACTTC. V usage is TRBV9 and J usage is TRBJ2-5; D is possibly TRBD1 (5 bases). In germline, CDR1 is SGDLS, CDR2 YYNGEE. V lost 1 base and J 2 bases, leaving 12 bases between the germline ends. This CDR3 has 15 amino acids. The variable domain in full, with the rest retrieved from reference TRBV9 and TRBJ2-5, is DSGVTQTPKHLITATGQRVTLRCSPRSGDLSVYWYQQSLDQGLQFLIQYYNGEERAKGNILERFSAQQFPDLHSELNLSSLELGDSALYFCASSVKLGLQETQYFGPGTRLLVL.